A few counts support the clone carrying this TCR beta chain. Its antigen is undetermined. CDR3 length: 13 amino acids. Germline V gene sequence: CDR1 MDHEN, CDR2 SYDVKM. V was pared by 3 bases and J by 4 bases, with 9 bases between. Neighbouring lung, lacking atypia, was collected no less than 2 cm away from the tumor margin. This entry comes from a study of T cells in localized non-small cell lung cancer. Broader study findings: A median around 55 of the top 100 tumor clones appeared in adjacent lung.

Assay: immunoSEQ multiplex PCR; the TCRdb copy retains only in-frame clones and omits some. Of some 2,600 clones in the sample, about 30% are singletons; the top ten hold about a sixth. The sequences come from normal lung tissue next to the tumor, collected before any cancer treatment. The sequence was collected from a woman aged 35 to 75 with stage II squamous cell lung carcinoma. The V and J genes are TRBV28 and TRBJ1-2; D unclear. The CDR3 spells CASSFQHLYGYTF. CDR3 coding DNA: TGTGCCAGCAGTTTCCAACACCTCTATGGCTACACCTTC.